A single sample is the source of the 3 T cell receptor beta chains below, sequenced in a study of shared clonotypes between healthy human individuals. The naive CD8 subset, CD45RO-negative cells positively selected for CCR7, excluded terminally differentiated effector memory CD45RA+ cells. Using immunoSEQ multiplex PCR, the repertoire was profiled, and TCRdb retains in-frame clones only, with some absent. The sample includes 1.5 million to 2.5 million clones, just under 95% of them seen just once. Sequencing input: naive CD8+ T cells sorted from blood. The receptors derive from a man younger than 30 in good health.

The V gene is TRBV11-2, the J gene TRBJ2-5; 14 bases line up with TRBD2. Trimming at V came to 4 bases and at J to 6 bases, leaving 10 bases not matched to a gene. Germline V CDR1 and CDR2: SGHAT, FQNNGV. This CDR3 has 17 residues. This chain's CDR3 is CASSSEQTSGGVKTQYF. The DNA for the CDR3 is TGTGCCAGCAGCTCCGAACAGACTAGCGGGGGGGTGAAGACCCAGTACTTC.

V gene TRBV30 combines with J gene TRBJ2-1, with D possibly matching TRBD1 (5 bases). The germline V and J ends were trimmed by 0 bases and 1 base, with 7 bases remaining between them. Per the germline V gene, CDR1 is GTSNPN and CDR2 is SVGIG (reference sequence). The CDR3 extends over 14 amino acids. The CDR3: CAWSVGASYNEQFF. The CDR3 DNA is TGTGCCTGGAGTGTAGGGGCTTCCTACAATGAGCAGTTCTTC.

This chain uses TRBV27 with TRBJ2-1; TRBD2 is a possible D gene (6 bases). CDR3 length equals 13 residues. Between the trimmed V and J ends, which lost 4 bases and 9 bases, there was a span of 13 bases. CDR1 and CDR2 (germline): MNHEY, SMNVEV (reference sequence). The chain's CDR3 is CASSSTGASEQFF. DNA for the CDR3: TGTGCCAGCAGTTCAACGGGAGCTAGTGAGCAGTTCTTC.